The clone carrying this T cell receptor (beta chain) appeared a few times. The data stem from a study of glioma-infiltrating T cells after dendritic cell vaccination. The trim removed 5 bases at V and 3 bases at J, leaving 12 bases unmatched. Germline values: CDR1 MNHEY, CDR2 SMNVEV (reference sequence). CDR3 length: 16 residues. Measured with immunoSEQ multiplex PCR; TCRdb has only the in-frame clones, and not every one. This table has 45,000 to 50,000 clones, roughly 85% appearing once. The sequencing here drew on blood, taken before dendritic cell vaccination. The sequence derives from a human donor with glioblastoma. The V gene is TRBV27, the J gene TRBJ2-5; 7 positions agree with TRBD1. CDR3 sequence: CASSQGVRGLEETQYF. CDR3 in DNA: TGTGCCAGCAGTCAAGGGGTAAGGGGGCTGGAAGAGACCCAGTACTTC.